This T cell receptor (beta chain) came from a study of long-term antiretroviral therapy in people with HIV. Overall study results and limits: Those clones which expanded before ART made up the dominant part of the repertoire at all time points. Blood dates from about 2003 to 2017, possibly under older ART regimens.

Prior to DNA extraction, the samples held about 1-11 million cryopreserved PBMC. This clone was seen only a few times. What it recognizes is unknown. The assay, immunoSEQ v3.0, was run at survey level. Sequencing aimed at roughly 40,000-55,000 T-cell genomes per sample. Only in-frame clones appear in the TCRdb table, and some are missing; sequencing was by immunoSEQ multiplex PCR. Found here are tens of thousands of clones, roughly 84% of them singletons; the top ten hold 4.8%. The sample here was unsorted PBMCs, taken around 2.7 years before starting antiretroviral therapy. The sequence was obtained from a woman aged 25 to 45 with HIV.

In nucleotides, the CDR3 is TGTGCCAGCAAGGACAGGGGGCTCGGAAACACCATATATTTT. Amino acids: CASKDRGLGNTIYF. The rearrangement joins TRBV6-1 to TRBJ1-3; TRBD1 aligns across 11 bases. V shed 7 bases and J 4 bases; nucleotides not matched to a gene: 3. CDR3 length: 14 residues. The germline CDR1 and CDR2 sequences are MNHNS and SASEGT.